This TCR beta chain was captured in a study of blood T cell repertoires in COVID-19. About the research overall: Acute-phase and convalescent COVID-19 samples originated in the United States, Italy and Spain.

Between the trimmed V and J ends, which lost 3 bases and 9 bases, there was a span of 20 bases. The CDR3 totals 15 residues. Germline CDR1 MDHEN, CDR2 SYDVKM. The Seattle patients, enrolled during active infection, were followed longitudinally. Profiled with immunoSEQ multiplex PCR; TCRdb holds only in-frame clones, not every one. There are almost 400,000 clones in the sample; around 87% occur only once, and approximately 2.4% lies in the top ten. The sequence was obtained from a woman in her fifties or sixties with COVID-19, enrolled during active disease. V gene TRBV28 combines with J gene TRBJ2-5; tentative D call: TRBD2 (6 bases). Sample: peripheral blood. The CDR3 DNA sequence: TGTGCCAGCAGTTTGGTTTCAGGAGGGGCAACGGCCCAGTACTTC. It is translated as CASSLVSGGATAQYF.